Given below is one TCR beta chain in context. The sample contains more than one DNA sequence encoding this CDR3. The CDR3 loop spans 12 amino acids. Germline-derived CDR1 and CDR2 are LNHDA and SQIVND (reference sequence). V shed 8 bases and J 4 bases; nucleotides not matched to a gene: 1. Profiling relied on immunoSEQ multiplex PCR, and the TCRdb table lists in-frame clones only, not all of them. Here the sample spans about 140,000 clones, 70% to 90% being singletons. The data originate from a study of cytomegalovirus exposure and HLA in healthy donors. The sequencing input was PBMCs. The chain has TRBV19 and TRBJ1-1; 10 bases align to TRBD1. The receptor was isolated from a man aged 18 to 29 in good health and CMV-seropositive. The CDR3 coding sequence is TGTGCCAGTCGGACAGGGGGCACTGAAGCTTTCTTT. Its protein is CASRTGGTEAFF.